This T cell receptor beta chain was observed in a study of control samples from healthy donors and cancer patients. Profiled with immunoSEQ multiplex PCR; TCRdb holds only in-frame clones, not every one. The sample consists of fewer than 200,000 clones, about 94% of them appearing once. Germline loops: CDR1 MNHEY, CDR2 SVGAGI. Trimming removed 6 bases from V and 4 bases from J; junction bases left unmatched: 8. This CDR3 has 15 amino acids. This receptor was identified in a man aged 60 to 75 with colorectal cancer. The sequencing input was PBMCs. The V and J genes are TRBV6-5 and TRBJ2-1; 8 positions match TRBD2. CDR3 DNA: TGTGCCAGCAGGACGGGGGGGGGCCTTTACAATGAGCAGTTCTTC. Its protein product is CASRTGGGLYNEQFF.